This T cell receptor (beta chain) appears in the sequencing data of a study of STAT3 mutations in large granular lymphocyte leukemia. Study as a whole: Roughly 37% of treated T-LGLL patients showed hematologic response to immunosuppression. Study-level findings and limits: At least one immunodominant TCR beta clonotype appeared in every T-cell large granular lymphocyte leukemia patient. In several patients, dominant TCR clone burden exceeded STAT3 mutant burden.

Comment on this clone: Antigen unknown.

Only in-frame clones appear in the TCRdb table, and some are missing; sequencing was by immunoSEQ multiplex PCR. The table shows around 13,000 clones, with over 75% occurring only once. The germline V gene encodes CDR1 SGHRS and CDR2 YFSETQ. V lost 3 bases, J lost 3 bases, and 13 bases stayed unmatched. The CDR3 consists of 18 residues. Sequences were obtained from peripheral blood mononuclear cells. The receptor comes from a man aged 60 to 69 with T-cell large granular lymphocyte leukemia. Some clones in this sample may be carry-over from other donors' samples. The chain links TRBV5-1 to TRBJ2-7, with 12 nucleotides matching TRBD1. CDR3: CASSSSRDRGRRFYEQYF. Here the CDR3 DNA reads TGCGCCAGCAGCTCGTCCCGGGACAGGGGGCGAAGATTCTACGAGCAGTACTTC.